The 10 T cell receptor beta chains below were found in one sample sequenced in a study of blood T cell repertoires in COVID-19. Measured with immunoSEQ multiplex PCR; TCRdb has only the in-frame clones, and not every one. Of approximately 290,000 clones listed, approximately 85% are singletons. Sequencing input: PBMCs or T cells enriched from blood (not recorded which). All receptors come from a woman in her 30s who had recovered from COVID-19.

The chain uses TRBV28 and TRBJ2-2; a weak D match, TRBD1 (6 bases). Germline CDR1 MDHEN, CDR2 SYDVKM. Between the trimmed V and J ends, which lost 1 base and 1 base, there was a span of 7 bases. The CDR3 has 15 residues. The CDR3 coding sequence is TGTGCCAGCAGTTTATCGACAGGGAACACCGGGGAGCTGTTTTTT. Translating gives CASSLSTGNTGELFF.

This clone was detected once. V gene TRBV11-2 combines with J gene TRBJ2-5; 7 bases are a match to TRBD1. CDR1 is SGHAT, CDR2 FQNNGV, per germline. J gave up 1 base and V 5 bases, and 10 bases lay outside the gene matches. This CDR3 is 16 amino acids long. The CDR3 loop reads CASSRGWTGRQETQYF. CDR3 sequence (DNA): TGTGCCAGCAGCCGAGGGTGGACAGGCCGCCAAGAGACCCAGTACTTC. Combining the CDR3 with reference TRBV11-2 and TRBJ2-5 gives the whole variable domain EAGVAQSPRYKIIEKRQSVAFWCNPISGHATLYWYQQILGQGPKLLIQFQNNGVVDDSQLPKDRFSAERLKGVDSTLKIQPAKLEDSAVYLCASSRGWTGRQETQYFGPGTRLLVL.

CDR3 in amino acids: CASSPAGIGGSPLHF. The CDR3 nucleotides read TGTGCCAGCAGCCCTGCCGGGATTGGTGGTTCACCCCTCCACTTT. This chain uses TRBV9 with TRBJ1-6; no clear D. The CDR3 consists of 15 residues. Germline-derived CDR1 and CDR2 are SGDLS and YYNGEE. The V end lost 4 bases, the J end lost 9 bases, and 17 bases lay between the germline ends.

The rearrangement uses TRBV28 and TRBJ2-6; D is undetermined. The CDR3 covers 13 residues. Per the germline V gene, CDR1 is MDHEN and CDR2 is SYDVKM. V was trimmed by 10 bases and J by 4 bases, leaving 11 bases between them. The CDR3 nucleotides are TGTGCCACCTCGGCGGCCGGGGCCAACGTCCTGACTTTC. Protein sequence: CATSAAGANVLTF.

The gene calls are TRBV5-8 and TRBJ2-1; D is unresolved. Germline loops: CDR1 SGHTS, CDR2 YDEGEE. The CDR3 length is 12 residues. Trimming took off 0 bases at V and 6 bases at J, with 4 bases between the two ends. CDR3 protein: CASSLDGNEQFF. The CDR3 nucleotides read TGTGCCAGCAGCTTGGACGGCAATGAGCAGTTCTTC.

This chain uses TRBV19 with TRBJ2-7, with 9 bases fitting TRBD2. Germline lookup yields CDR1 LNHDA and CDR2 SQIVND (reference sequence). This CDR3 contains 14 residues. V lost 11 bases to trimming and J lost 3 bases; unmatched junction nucleotides: 11. As DNA, the CDR3 is TGTGCCTCCGCTACCGGGACTAGCTTCTACGAGCAGTACTTC. Its protein is CASATGTSFYEQYF.

The chain has TRBV2 and TRBJ1-5, with D unclear. From germline, CDR1 is SNHLY and CDR2 FYNNEI. Trimming left V 4 bases short and J 0 bases short, with 19 bases between. The CDR3 covers 18 residues. The CDR3 here is CASSVVGRRRDSNQPQHF. The CDR3, as DNA: TGTGCCAGCAGTGTGGTGGGCCGGAGGCGGGATAGCAATCAGCCCCAGCATTTT. The full variable domain, with the rest looked up from reference TRBV2 and TRBJ1-5, is EPEVTQTPSHQVTQMGQEVILRCVPISNHLYFYWYRQILGQKVEFLVSFYNNEISEKSEIFDDQFSVERPDGSNFTLKIRSTKLEDSAMYFCASSVVGRRRDSNQPQHFGDGTRLSIL.

The chain is built from TRBV5-4 and TRBJ1-6; no firm D call. CDR3 size: 15 residues. Germline V lookup: CDR1 SGHNT, CDR2 YYREEE (reference sequence). Trimming removed 3 bases from V and 5 bases from J, with 12 bases in between. CDR3 amino acids: CASSSNLNNNSPLHF. The CDR3 nucleotides read TGTGCCAGCAGCTCGAACCTCAACAATAATTCACCCCTCCACTTT.

The CDR3 bases are TGTGCCAGCAGCCGGGTCCGGGGAAGTTCACCCCTCCACTTT. Its protein is CASSRVRGSSPLHF. This chain links TRBV6-2 or TRBV6-3 with TRBJ1-6; no clear D gene. Trimming left V 6 bases short and J 9 bases short, with 15 bases between. The V gene's germline CDR1 is MNHEY and CDR2 SVGEGT. The CDR3 has 14 amino acids.

This clone was counted once. At one end, the junction sequence differs from germline, possibly due to a read error. The rearrangement uses TRBV15 and TRBJ2-5; 8 bases are shared with TRBD1. Germline-derived CDR1 and CDR2 are LNHNV and YYDKDF (reference sequence). The CDR3 runs 16 residues. The chain's CDR3 is CATSRQRGQGGETQYF. The CDR3 DNA follows: TGTGCCACCAGCAGACAGCGTGGACAGGGTGGGGAGACCCAATACTTC.